These 10 T cell receptor beta chains originate from one sample sequenced in a study of blood T cell repertoires in COVID-19. Clones were sequenced by immunoSEQ multiplex PCR, and TCRdb holds only the in-frame ones, with some missing. The sample includes 150,000 to 200,000 clones, roughly 90% of them seen just once. Input material: peripheral blood. The source is a man aged 35 to 55 with acute or convalescent COVID-19.

The chain carries TRBV5-1 and TRBJ1-5, with D perhaps TRBD1 (5 bases). Germline loops: CDR1 SGHRS, CDR2 YFSETQ. The CDR3 has 15 amino acids. Between the trimmed V and J ends, which lost 0 bases and 3 bases, there was a span of 10 bases. DNA for the CDR3: TGCGCCAGCAGCTTGGCAGGGCAACCCAATCAGCCCCAGCATTTT. Its translation is CASSLAGQPNQPQHF. The full variable domain, completed using reference TRBV5-1 and TRBJ1-5, is KAGVTQTPRYLIKTRGQQVTLSCSPISGHRSVSWYQQTPGQGLQFLFEYFSETQRNKGNFPGRFSGRQFSNSRSEMNVSTLELGDSALYLCASSLAGQPNQPQHFGDGTRLSIL.

V and J are TRBV24-1 and TRBJ1-2; the D is unclear. CDR3 length equals 12 residues. Germline V gives CDR1 KGHDR, CDR2 SFDVKD. V was trimmed by 4 bases and J by 4 bases, leaving 6 bases between them. In nucleotides, the CDR3 is TGTGCCACCAGTGAGGCAGGCTATGGCTACACCTTC. It is translated as CATSEAGYGYTF.

The chain is built from TRBV6-5 and TRBJ2-7, with 8 bases that match TRBD1. CDR1 is MNHEY, CDR2 SVGAGI, per germline. Trimming removed 2 bases from V and 7 bases from J; junction bases left unmatched: 10. The CDR3 spans 15 residues. The CDR3 here is CASSYPGQAGREQYF. For the CDR3, the DNA is TGTGCCAGCAGTTACCCGGGACAGGCCGGTCGGGAGCAGTACTTC.

The chain combines TRBV5-1 with TRBJ2-7; no definite D call. From germline, CDR1 is SGHRS and CDR2 YFSETQ. The CDR3 has 12 amino acids. V gave up 1 base and J gave up 5 bases, with 7 bases separating them. The CDR3 coding sequence is TGCGCCAGCAGCTTGCCCAGCGACGAGCAGTACTTC. Protein: CASSLPSDEQYF. The full variable domain, in which reference TRBV5-1 and TRBJ2-7 provide the parts outside the CDR3, is KAGVTQTPRYLIKTRGQQVTLSCSPISGHRSVSWYQQTPGQGLQFLFEYFSETQRNKGNFPGRFSGRQFSNSRSEMNVSTLELGDSALYLCASSLPSDEQYFGPGTRLTVT.

The sample holds one count of this clone. The rearrangement uses TRBV5-1 and TRBJ2-7; TRBD1 is a possible D gene (6 bases). The CDR3 spans 17 residues. CDR1 and CDR2 from the germline V gene are SGHRS and YFSETQ. V shed 1 base and J shed 3 bases, with 20 bases lying between them. The CDR3 sequence is CASSLLPPGTPNYEQYF. The CDR3 DNA follows: TGCGCCAGCAGCTTGTTGCCCCCCGGGACACCTAACTACGAGCAGTACTTC.

The CDR3 DNA reads TGTGCCAGCAGCCAGTTTTTAGCAGATGAGCAGTTCTTC. Its protein is CASSQFLADEQFF. The chain is built from TRBV3-1 (or the pseudogene TRBV3-2) and TRBJ2-1; D unresolved. The CDR3 has 13 residues. Germline V lookup: CDR1 LGHDT, CDR2 YNNKEL (reference sequence). The V end was cut by 3 bases, the J end by 8 bases, with 11 bases between.

J is TRBJ2-7 and V is TRBV4-1; tentative D call: TRBD1 (6 bases). V lost 4 bases to trimming and J lost 3 bases, with 16 bases between them. This CDR3 contains 15 residues. Germline lookup yields CDR1 MGHRA and CDR2 YSYEKL. CDR3 coding DNA: TGCGCCAGCAGCCCCCAACAGGGCTCTCTCTACGAGCAGTACTTC. Its protein is CASSPQQGSLYEQYF.

The rearrangement joins TRBV2 to TRBJ2-3, with TRBD1 identical over 9 bases. CDR1 is SNHLY, CDR2 FYNNEI, per germline. The CDR3 contains 15 residues. Trimming removed 3 bases from V and 5 bases from J; junction bases left unmatched: 6. CDR3 residues: CASSDPQGAKDTQYF. DNA of the CDR3: TGTGCCAGCAGTGATCCACAGGGGGCAAAAGATACGCAGTATTTT.

This sequence joins TRBV5-4 and TRBJ2-1, with D perhaps TRBD1 (6 bases). CDR3 size: 15 residues. Germline CDR1 and CDR2: SGHNT and YYREEE (reference sequence). The germline V and J ends were trimmed by 4 bases and 0 bases, with 11 bases remaining between them. The CDR3 coding sequence is TGTGCCAGCAGCCGGGACACCTACTCCTACAATGAGCAGTTCTTC. Protein product: CASSRDTYSYNEQFF. Drawing the rest from reference TRBV5-4 and TRBJ2-1, the complete variable domain is ETGVTQSPTHLIKTRGQQVTLRCSSQSGHNTVSWYQQALGQGPQFIFQYYREEENGRGNFPPRFSGLQFPNYSSELNVNALELDDSALYLCASSRDTYSYNEQFFGPGTRLTVL.

This chain connects TRBV5-1 to TRBJ2-3, with 7 bases matching TRBD2. The CDR3 spans 17 residues. Germline CDR1 reads SGHRS; CDR2 reads YFSETQ. With V trimmed by 4 bases and J by 7 bases, 18 bases remained unmatched. The CDR3 bases are TGCGCCAGCAGCGAAAGCAGCGGGGTGTTTATACAATATACGCAGTATTTT. Translated, it gives CASSESSGVFIQYTQYF.